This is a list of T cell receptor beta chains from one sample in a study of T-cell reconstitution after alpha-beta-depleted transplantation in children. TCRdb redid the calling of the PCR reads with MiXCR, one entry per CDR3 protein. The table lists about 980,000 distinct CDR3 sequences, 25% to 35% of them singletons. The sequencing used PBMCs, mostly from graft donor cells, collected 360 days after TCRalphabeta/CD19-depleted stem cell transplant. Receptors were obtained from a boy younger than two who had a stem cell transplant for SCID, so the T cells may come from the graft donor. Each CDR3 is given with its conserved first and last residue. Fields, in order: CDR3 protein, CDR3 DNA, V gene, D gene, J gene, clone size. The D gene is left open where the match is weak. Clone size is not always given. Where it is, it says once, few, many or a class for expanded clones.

cdr3_aa: CSAREGGGGSNQPQHF
cdr3_nt: TGCAGTGCTAGAGAAGGGGGTGGGGGTAGCAATCAGCCCCAGCATTTT
v_call: TRBV20-1
d_call: .
j_call: TRBJ1-5
clone_size: .

cdr3_aa: CASSLFSNSNQPQHF
cdr3_nt: TGTGCCAGCAGTTTGTTCAGCAATAGCAATCAGCCCCAGCATTTT
v_call: TRBV12-3/TRBV12-4
d_call: .
j_call: TRBJ1-5
clone_size: .

cdr3_aa: CASSQTGGEQPQHF
cdr3_nt: TGTGCCAGCAGCCAGACAGGGGGCGAACAGCCCCAGCATTTT
v_call: TRBV12-3/TRBV12-4
d_call: TRBD1
j_call: TRBJ1-5
clone_size: .

cdr3_aa: CASSFVGTGRTGGYTF
cdr3_nt: TGTGCCAGCAGCTTCGTCGGGACAGGAAGAACGGGAGGCTACACCTTC
v_call: TRBV7-9
d_call: TRBD1
j_call: TRBJ1-2
clone_size: .

cdr3_aa: CASAPVEGVYEQYF
cdr3_nt: TGTGCCAGCGCCCCGGTGGAAGGGGTCTACGAGCAGTACTTC
v_call: TRBV12-3/TRBV12-4
d_call: .
j_call: TRBJ2-7
clone_size: .

cdr3_aa: CAWSVRLGGGNTEAFF
cdr3_nt: TGTGCCTGGAGTGTAAGGTTAGGGGGCGGGAACACTGAAGCTTTCTTT
v_call: TRBV30
d_call: TRBD1
j_call: TRBJ1-1
clone_size: .

cdr3_aa: CASSHRGYTQYF
cdr3_nt: TGTGCCAGCAGCCACCGTGGGTATACGCAGTATTTT
v_call: TRBV12-3/TRBV12-4
d_call: .
j_call: TRBJ2-3
clone_size: .

cdr3_aa: CAISESNDRGLSEQFF
cdr3_nt: TGTGCCATCAGTGAGTCGAATGACAGGGGGCTCAGTGAGCAGTTCTTC
v_call: TRBV10-3
d_call: TRBD1
j_call: TRBJ2-1
clone_size: .

cdr3_aa: CASSYSGSQETQYF
cdr3_nt: TGTGCCAGCAGTTACTCGGGCAGCCAAGAGACCCAGTACTTC
v_call: TRBV6-5
d_call: .
j_call: TRBJ2-5
clone_size: many

cdr3_aa: CASSQDPTFWAEAFF
cdr3_nt: TGTGCCAGCAGCCAAGATCCGACCTTCTGGGCTGAAGCTTTCTTT
v_call: TRBV4-2
d_call: .
j_call: TRBJ1-1
clone_size: .

cdr3_aa: CASSLEGVGLEKLFF
cdr3_nt: TGCGCCAGCAGCTTGGAAGGGGTTGGTTTGGAAAAACTGTTTTTT
v_call: TRBV5-1
d_call: .
j_call: TRBJ1-4
clone_size: few

cdr3_aa: CASSYSFQDYGYTF
cdr3_nt: TGTGCCAGCAGTTACTCTTTTCAGGACTATGGCTACACCTTC
v_call: TRBV6-5
d_call: .
j_call: TRBJ1-2
clone_size: few

cdr3_aa: CSVALTGVTFF
cdr3_nt: TGCAGCGTTGCCCTTACAGGTGTGACGTTCTTC
v_call: TRBV29-1
d_call: .
j_call: TRBJ2-1
clone_size: few

cdr3_aa: CSDRGWGTDTQYF
cdr3_nt: TGCAGCGACAGGGGATGGGGCACAGATACGCAGTATTTT
v_call: TRBV29-1
d_call: TRBD1
j_call: TRBJ2-3
clone_size: .

cdr3_aa: CASSFSFITGLRNEQFF
cdr3_nt: TGTGCCAGCAGCTTTAGCTTTATAACAGGGTTGAGGAATGAGCAGTTCTTC
v_call: TRBV7-9
d_call: .
j_call: TRBJ2-1
clone_size: .

cdr3_aa: CASSLQVGARRNEQFF
cdr3_nt: TGTGCCAGCAGTTTACAGGTGGGGGCGCGACGCAATGAGCAGTTCTTC
v_call: TRBV12-3/TRBV12-4
d_call: .
j_call: TRBJ2-1
clone_size: many

cdr3_aa: CASSLGPFTDTQYF
cdr3_nt: TGTGCCAGCAGCTTGGGCCCCTTCACAGATACGCAGTATTTT
v_call: TRBV7-3
d_call: .
j_call: TRBJ2-3
clone_size: few

cdr3_aa: CSAGLAGASSSYEQYF
cdr3_nt: TGCAGTGCCGGACTAGCGGGGGCTTCGAGCTCCTACGAGCAGTACTTC
v_call: TRBV20-1
d_call: TRBD2
j_call: TRBJ2-7
clone_size: .

cdr3_aa: CASPKGSGSDGANTEAFF
cdr3_nt: TGTGCCAGCCCTAAAGGGAGCGGGTCGGATGGTGCGAACACTGAAGCTTTCTTT
v_call: TRBV12-3/TRBV12-4
d_call: .
j_call: TRBJ1-1
clone_size: .

cdr3_aa: CASRMNSPLHF
cdr3_nt: TGTGCCAGCAGGATGAATTCACCCCTCCACTTT
v_call: TRBV2
d_call: .
j_call: TRBJ1-6
clone_size: many

cdr3_aa: CSVEPLRGSTDTQYF
cdr3_nt: TGCAGCGTTGAGCCCCTGCGGGGGAGCACAGATACGCAGTATTTT
v_call: TRBV29-1
d_call: TRBD2
j_call: TRBJ2-3
clone_size: .

cdr3_aa: CASSESYPEGQPQHF
cdr3_nt: TGTGCCAGCAGTGAATCCTACCCTGAGGGTCAGCCCCAGCATTTT
v_call: TRBV2
d_call: .
j_call: TRBJ1-5
clone_size: .

cdr3_aa: CASSLVGRGAANEKLFF
cdr3_nt: TGTGCCAGCAGCTTAGTGGGCCGGGGTGCCGCTAATGAAAAACTGTTTTTT
v_call: TRBV7-8
d_call: .
j_call: TRBJ1-4
clone_size: .

cdr3_aa: CASSLGLAVPTGELFF
cdr3_nt: TGTGCCAGCAGCTTAGGGCTAGCGGTCCCCACCGGGGAGCTGTTTTTT
v_call: TRBV7-2
d_call: TRBD2
j_call: TRBJ2-2
clone_size: few

cdr3_aa: CASSPEGAESQPQHF
cdr3_nt: TGTGCCAGCAGCCCCGAGGGGGCCGAATCTCAGCCCCAGCATTTT
v_call: TRBV9
d_call: TRBD1
j_call: TRBJ1-5
clone_size: once

cdr3_aa: CATSDFQGYEQFF
cdr3_nt: TGTGCCACCAGTGATTTCCAGGGTTATGAGCAGTTCTTC
v_call: TRBV24-1
d_call: .
j_call: TRBJ2-1
clone_size: few

cdr3_aa: CASSYFGGGNEQFF
cdr3_nt: TGTGCCAGCAGTTACTTCGGGGGCGGGAATGAGCAGTTCTTC
v_call: TRBV6-2/TRBV6-3
d_call: .
j_call: TRBJ2-1
clone_size: few

cdr3_aa: CASSRTGGPSSYNEQFF
cdr3_nt: TGTGCCAGCAGCCGTACAGGGGGCCCCAGCTCCTACAATGAGCAGTTCTTC
v_call: TRBV7-9
d_call: TRBD1
j_call: TRBJ2-1
clone_size: .

cdr3_aa: CASSSTANGGYEQYF
cdr3_nt: TGTGCCAGCAGTTCGACAGCGAATGGGGGCTACGAGCAGTACTTC
v_call: TRBV27
d_call: .
j_call: TRBJ2-7
clone_size: many

cdr3_aa: CASSPLPGLGGQETQYF
cdr3_nt: TGTGCCAGCTCACCACTTCCGGGACTAGGGGGACAAGAGACCCAGTACTTC
v_call: TRBV18
d_call: TRBD2
j_call: TRBJ2-5
clone_size: .

cdr3_aa: CASSRDRDEAFF
cdr3_nt: TGTGCCAGCAGCCGGGACAGGGATGAAGCTTTCTTT
v_call: TRBV6-6
d_call: TRBD1
j_call: TRBJ1-1
clone_size: .

cdr3_aa: CASSLSSGGFGDTQYF
cdr3_nt: TGTGCCAGCAGCTTGAGTAGCGGGGGTTTTGGAGATACGCAGTATTTT
v_call: TRBV11-3
d_call: TRBD2
j_call: TRBJ2-3
clone_size: .

cdr3_aa: CASSFLYYEQYF
cdr3_nt: TGTGCCAGCAGTTTCCTCTATTACGAGCAGTACTTC
v_call: TRBV12-3/TRBV12-4
d_call: .
j_call: TRBJ2-7
clone_size: few

cdr3_aa: CASSASSGGAGSDTQYF
cdr3_nt: TGTGCCAGCAGTGCATCTAGCGGGGGGGCCGGTTCGGATACGCAGTATTTT
v_call: TRBV27
d_call: TRBD2
j_call: TRBJ2-3
clone_size: few

cdr3_aa: CASSLLPTQQETQYF
cdr3_nt: TGCGCCAGCAGCTTGTTGCCTACCCAACAAGAGACCCAGTACTTC
v_call: TRBV5-1
d_call: .
j_call: TRBJ2-5
clone_size: .

cdr3_aa: CASSLPGWYYNEQFF
cdr3_nt: TGTGCCAGCAGCTTACCGGGGTGGTATTACAATGAGCAGTTCTTC
v_call: TRBV7-2
d_call: .
j_call: TRBJ2-1
clone_size: .

cdr3_aa: CSARDRGLGTGELFF
cdr3_nt: TGCAGTGCTAGAGATCGGGGACTTGGGACCGGGGAGCTGTTTTTT
v_call: TRBV20-1
d_call: .
j_call: TRBJ2-2
clone_size: few

cdr3_aa: CASSFQLGLAAYNEQFF
cdr3_nt: TGTGCCAGCAGTTTCCAACTCGGACTAGCGGCCTACAATGAGCAGTTCTTC
v_call: TRBV6-5
d_call: TRBD2
j_call: TRBJ2-1
clone_size: .

cdr3_aa: CASSLGAQATDTQYF
cdr3_nt: TGTGCCAGCAGCTTAGGGGCCCAGGCCACAGATACGCAGTATTTT
v_call: TRBV11-2
d_call: .
j_call: TRBJ2-3
clone_size: .

cdr3_aa: CASSQKPGPNTEAFF
cdr3_nt: TGTGCCAGCAGCCAGAAGCCGGGACCGAACACTGAAGCTTTCTTT
v_call: TRBV3-1
d_call: .
j_call: TRBJ1-1
clone_size: many

cdr3_aa: CSARGLVREQFF
cdr3_nt: TGCAGTGCTAGGGGGCTCGTTCGTGAGCAGTTCTTC
v_call: TRBV20-1
d_call: .
j_call: TRBJ2-1
clone_size: .

cdr3_aa: CATSREILGRDEQFF
cdr3_nt: TGTGCCACCAGCAGAGAAATACTAGGAAGGGATGAGCAGTTCTTC
v_call: TRBV15
d_call: .
j_call: TRBJ2-1
clone_size: many

cdr3_aa: CAISESRGPPSPLHF
cdr3_nt: TGTGCCATCAGTGAGTCGAGGGGTCCGCCTTCACCCCTCCACTTT
v_call: TRBV10-3
d_call: .
j_call: TRBJ1-6
clone_size: few

cdr3_aa: CASSQGGGTNTGELFF
cdr3_nt: TGCGCCAGCAGCCAGGGCGGGGGGACGAACACCGGGGAGCTGTTTTTT
v_call: TRBV4-1
d_call: TRBD2
j_call: TRBJ2-2
clone_size: .

cdr3_aa: CASSVEGRGRGPYNEQFF
cdr3_nt: TGTGCCAGCAGCGTAGAGGGAAGAGGGAGGGGTCCCTACAATGAGCAGTTCTTC
v_call: TRBV9
d_call: TRBD2
j_call: TRBJ2-1
clone_size: .

cdr3_aa: CASTPTSGGAYEQYF
cdr3_nt: TGTGCCAGCACCCCTACTAGCGGGGGGGCGTACGAGCAGTACTTC
v_call: TRBV6-1
d_call: TRBD2
j_call: TRBJ2-7
clone_size: .

cdr3_aa: CASIRGYEQYF
cdr3_nt: TGTGCCAGCATCAGGGGGTACGAGCAGTACTTC
v_call: TRBV2
d_call: TRBD1
j_call: TRBJ2-7
clone_size: .

cdr3_aa: CASSSETSGVADTQYF
cdr3_nt: TGCGCCAGCAGCTCTGAGACTAGCGGGGTAGCAGATACGCAGTATTTT
v_call: TRBV5-1
d_call: TRBD2
j_call: TRBJ2-3
clone_size: .

cdr3_aa: CATSRDGRSGYNEQFF
cdr3_nt: TGTGCCACCAGCAGAGATGGGAGGTCAGGATACAATGAGCAGTTCTTC
v_call: TRBV15
d_call: .
j_call: TRBJ2-1
clone_size: .

cdr3_aa: CASSWDRWLSYEQYF
cdr3_nt: TGTGCCAGCAGTTGGGACAGGTGGCTTTCTTACGAGCAGTACTTC
v_call: TRBV28
d_call: TRBD1
j_call: TRBJ2-7
clone_size: .

cdr3_aa: CASSPMRGAGDTDTQYF
cdr3_nt: TGTGCCAGCAGTCCCATGAGGGGCGCGGGGGACACAGATACGCAGTATTTT
v_call: TRBV12-3/TRBV12-4
d_call: TRBD2
j_call: TRBJ2-3
clone_size: .

cdr3_aa: CASSPPGAREKLFF
cdr3_nt: TGTGCCAGCAGCCCCCCAGGGGCCCGGGAAAAACTGTTTTTT
v_call: TRBV11-2
d_call: .
j_call: TRBJ1-4
clone_size: .

cdr3_aa: CASSLARWQETQYF
cdr3_nt: TGTGCCAGCAGTTTAGCGCGGTGGCAAGAGACCCAGTACTTC
v_call: TRBV12-3/TRBV12-4
d_call: .
j_call: TRBJ2-5
clone_size: few

cdr3_aa: CASSNTQGQGLPANVLTF
cdr3_nt: TGTGCCAGCAGCAATACACAGGGACAGGGGCTACCGGCCAACGTCCTGACTTTC
v_call: TRBV11-1
d_call: TRBD1
j_call: TRBJ2-6
clone_size: .

cdr3_aa: CASSPSLILDSNTEAFF
cdr3_nt: TGTGCCAGCTCACCTTCTCTAATATTGGACAGCAACACTGAAGCTTTCTTT
v_call: TRBV18
d_call: .
j_call: TRBJ1-1
clone_size: .

cdr3_aa: CASSSQGLSYNSPLHF
cdr3_nt: TGTGCCAGCAGTTCTCAAGGACTCTCATATAATTCACCCCTCCACTTT
v_call: TRBV28
d_call: .
j_call: TRBJ1-6
clone_size: .

cdr3_aa: CASSPAAFGGSTDTQYF
cdr3_nt: TGTGCCAGCAGTCCCGCCGCCTTCGGGGGGAGCACAGATACGCAGTATTTT
v_call: TRBV27
d_call: TRBD2
j_call: TRBJ2-3
clone_size: few

cdr3_aa: CASSLSGTNTGELFF
cdr3_nt: TGTGCCAGCAGTCTTTCAGGGACCAACACCGGGGAGCTGTTTTTT
v_call: TRBV12-3/TRBV12-4
d_call: .
j_call: TRBJ2-2
clone_size: .

cdr3_aa: CASSLNREPPYEQYF
cdr3_nt: TGTGCCAGCAGCCTCAACAGGGAGCCCCCCTACGAGCAGTACTTC
v_call: TRBV11-2
d_call: .
j_call: TRBJ2-7
clone_size: .